Listed below are T cell receptor beta chains from one sample, sequenced in a study of CD8+ T cells in alopecia areata. Repertoires were generated with immunoSEQ multiplex PCR, while TCRdb's copy carries only in-frame clones and drops some. The sample shows roughly 110,000 clones, 50% to 75% of them seen only once. The specimen was CD8+ T cells sorted from blood, collected at week 24, from a patient treated with tofacitinib. These receptors were collected from a human donor with alopecia areata. Each CDR3 is given with its conserved first and last residue. The D gene is left open where the match is weak. Only some rows state a clone size, as once, few, many or a class for expanded clones.

>TRBJ1-1|TRBD1|-|TRBV30
CAGTGTGGTEAFF
TGTGCCGGGACCGGGACAGGGGGCACTGAAGCTTTCTTT
>TRBJ2-7|-|-|TRBV4-3
CASSREKGPRSYEQYF
TGCGCCAGCAGCCGAGAGAAGGGACCTCGCTCCTACGAGCAGTACTTC
>TRBJ2-2|TRBD1|-|TRBV6-5
CASSTEDRRHGELFF
TGTGCCAGCAGTACCGAGGACAGGCGTCACGGGGAGCTGTTTTTT
>TRBJ1-2|-|-|TRBV27
CASRRRGEIYGYTF
TGTGCCAGCAGACGCCGTGGGGAGATCTATGGCTACACCTTC
>TRBJ2-6|-|-|TRBV6-5
CASSSLSGANVLTF
TGTGCCAGCAGCTCACTTTCTGGGGCCAACGTCCTGACTTTC
>TRBJ1-5|-|-|TRBV27
CASGTFNQPQHF
TGTGCCAGCGGTACTTTTAATCAGCCCCAGCATTTT
>TRBJ2-6|-|-|TRBV29-1
CSVGGGLGSGANVLTF
TGCAGCGTTGGCGGTGGGCTTGGGTCTGGGGCCAACGTCCTGACTTTC
>TRBJ1-1|TRBD1|few|TRBV30
CAWGQGMNTEAFF
TGTGCCTGGGGACAGGGGATGAACACTGAAGCTTTCTTT
>TRBJ2-7|TRBD1|-|TRBV29-1
CSVGQGFSYEQYF
TGCAGCGTGGGACAGGGGTTCTCCTACGAGCAGTACTTC
>TRBJ1-5|TRBD1|once|TRBV7-8
CASQGAAQPQHF
TGTGCCAGCCAGGGGGCGGCTCAGCCCCAGCATTTT
>TRBJ1-1|-|-|TRBV13
CASSLRPASNTEAFF
TGTGCCAGCAGCTTACGGCCGGCTTCGAACACTGAAGCTTTCTTT
>TRBJ2-1|-|-|TRBV13
CASSLDPGSYNEQFF
TGTGCCAGCAGCTTAGATCCAGGATCCTACAATGAGCAGTTCTTC
>TRBJ2-3|-|-|TRBV15
CATSRGPETDTQYF
TGTGCCACCAGCAGGGGACCAGAAACAGATACGCAGTATTTT
>TRBJ1-1|TRBD1|few|TRBV6-5
CASSYQGVNTEAFF
TGTGCCAGCAGTTACCAGGGGGTGAACACTGAAGCTTTCTTT
>TRBJ2-1|TRBD2|-|TRBV6-4
CASSPSGGRFNEQFF
TGTGCCAGCAGTCCGTCGGGGGGGCGCTTCAATGAGCAGTTCTTC
>TRBJ2-3|-|-|TRBV7-9
CASSLEIGPTDTQYF
TGTGCCAGCAGCTTAGAGATAGGCCCGACAGATACGCAGTATTTT
>TRBJ2-4|TRBD1|few|TRBV19
CASSMNPGTGNIQYF
TGTGCCAGTAGTATGAACCCGGGGACAGGTAACATTCAGTACTTC
>TRBJ1-1|-|-|TRBV30
CAWSVIGLNTEAFF
TGTGCCTGGAGTGTTATCGGACTGAACACTGAAGCTTTCTTT
>TRBJ1-2|TRBD1|-|TRBV5-4
CASSFRQGTVGYTF
TGTGCCAGCAGCTTCCGACAGGGGACTGTAGGCTACACCTTC
>TRBJ2-7|-|-|TRBV7-9
CASSSIDLEGYEQYF
TGTGCCAGCAGCTCGATAGACCTGGAGGGCTACGAGCAGTACTTC
>TRBJ1-2|-|-|TRBV4-1
CASSPRTTDNYGYTF
TGCGCCAGCAGCCCCCGAACGACAGATAACTATGGCTACACCTTC
>TRBJ1-5|-|few|TRBV27
CASSLVGGFGNQPQHF
TGTGCCAGCAGTTTAGTGGGGGGATTCGGCAATCAGCCCCAGCATTTT
>TRBJ1-6|TRBD1|-|TRBV2
CASSGGDRTISPLHF
TGTGCCAGCAGTGGAGGGGACAGGACAATTTCACCCCTCCACTTT
>TRBJ2-5|TRBD2|-|TRBV4-2
CASSQGSGGAVETQYF
TGTGCCAGCAGCCAAGGGAGCGGGGGGGCCGTCGAGACCCAGTACTTC
>TRBJ1-5|-|-|TRBV21-1
CASSNYYQPQHF
TGTGCCAGCAGCAATTACTACCAGCCCCAGCATTTT
>TRBJ2-7|-|-|TRBV7-2
CASSPSPDSDEQYF
TGTGCCAGCAGCCCAAGCCCTGATTCGGACGAGCAGTACTTC
>TRBJ2-7|-|-|TRBV4-3
CASSQDRTFYEQYF
TGCGCCAGCAGCCAAGATAGGACTTTTTACGAGCAGTACTTC
>TRBJ1-4|-|-|TRBV27
CASSWMADLNEKLFF
TGTGCCAGCAGTTGGATGGCGGACCTTAATGAAAAACTGTTTTTT
>TRBJ2-7|-|-|TRBV21-1
CASRSRTRSNPNGKGRYEQYF
TGTGCCAGCAGGTCCCGGACCCGGTCGAACCCAAACGGGAAGGGGCGCTACGAGCAGTACTTC
>TRBJ2-3|TRBD2|-|TRBV27
CASAERGVPDTQYF
TGTGCCAGCGCGGAGCGGGGGGTACCAGATACGCAGTATTTT
>TRBJ1-2|-|few|TRBV6-6
CASSYAHGLGLYGYTF
TGTGCCAGCAGTTACGCCCATGGGCTGGGTCTCTATGGCTACACCTTC
>TRBJ2-2|TRBD2|-|TRBV5-1
CASSDQLSGATGELFF
TGCGCCAGCAGCGATCAACTTAGCGGGGCCACCGGGGAGCTGTTTTTT
>TRBJ2-1|-|-|TRBV6-5
CASSFVRGDEQFF
TGTGCCAGCAGTTTCGTCAGGGGCGATGAGCAGTTCTTC
>TRBJ2-5|TRBD2|-|TRBV14
CASSPRGGVSQETQYF
TGTGCCAGCAGCCCTCGGGGAGGGGTGAGCCAAGAGACCCAGTACTTC
>TRBJ2-2|TRBD1|-|TRBV5-6
CASSPGQGNTGELFF
TGTGCCAGCAGCCCCGGACAGGGGAACACCGGGGAGCTGTTTTTT
>TRBJ2-2|-|-|TRBV5-1
CASSWDSGTSAYTGELFF
TGCGCCAGCAGCTGGGATTCCGGGACATCTGCTTACACCGGGGAGCTGTTTTTT
>TRBJ2-7|TRBD1|once|TRBV13
CASSSTRQGIYEQYF
TGTGCCAGCAGCTCGACCAGACAGGGTATATACGAGCAGTACTTC
>TRBJ2-5|-|few|TRBV4-1
CASSQAGGEETQYF
TGCGCCAGCAGCCAAGCTGGGGGCGAAGAGACCCAGTACTTC
>TRBJ1-1|-|-|TRBV29-1
CSVLSGMNTEAFF
TGCAGCGTTCTCTCAGGGATGAACACTGAAGCTTTCTTT
>TRBJ2-7|-|few|TRBV29-1
CSVGVGGIYEQYF
TGCAGCGTTGGTGTCGGCGGAATTTACGAGCAGTACTTC
>TRBJ1-2|TRBD1|-|TRBV5-1
CASSFRDSSDGYTF
TGCGCCAGCAGCTTCCGGGACAGCTCAGATGGCTACACCTTC
>TRBJ2-3|TRBD1|few|TRBV12-5
CASGAGQGIPTDTQYF
TGTGCTAGTGGTGCGGGACAGGGGATTCCCACAGATACGCAGTATTTT
>TRBJ1-2|-|-|TRBV10-3
CAISEGTENTGYTF
TGTGCCATCAGTGAGGGAACAGAAAATACTGGCTACACCTTC
>TRBJ1-5|-|-|TRBV25-1
CASSERMGGQPQHF
TGTGCCAGCAGTGAAAGGATGGGTGGGCAGCCCCAGCATTTT
>TRBJ1-1|-|-|TRBV4-1
CASSQVTGREYTEAFF
TGCGCCAGCAGCCAAGTAACAGGGAGGGAGTACACTGAAGCTTTCTTT
>TRBJ2-3|TRBD2|-|TRBV30
CAWSVDLAGATDTQYF
TGTGCCTGGAGTGTCGACCTAGCGGGGGCCACAGATACGCAGTATTTT
>TRBJ1-4|-|once|TRBV5-6
CASSSPDTNEKLFF
TGTGCCAGCAGTTCGCCTGATACTAATGAAAAACTGTTTTTT
>TRBJ1-6|TRBD1|-|TRBV7-9
CASSPTGTGGWHSPLHF
TGTGCCAGCAGCCCAACCGGGACAGGGGGATGGCATTCACCCCTCCACTTT
>TRBJ2-1|TRBD2|-|TRBV19
CASRLAGGAHNEQFF
TGTGCCAGTAGACTAGCGGGGGGCGCCCACAATGAGCAGTTCTTC
>TRBJ1-4|TRBD1|-|TRBV30
CASHRQGNNEKLFF
TGTGCCTCCCATCGACAGGGCAATAATGAAAAACTGTTTTTT
>TRBJ1-1|-|-|TRBV9
CASSGGSLMNTEAFF
TGTGCCAGCAGCGGGGGTTCTTTAATGAACACTGAAGCTTTCTTT